This TCR beta chain was obtained from a study of a mutant IDH1 vaccine in newly diagnosed glioma. The CDR3 length is 15 residues. Trimming took 0 bases from V and 7 from J; bases not matched to a gene: 4. CDR1 and CDR2 (germline): SGHTA, FQGNSA. TCRdb keeps only in-frame clones here, not all; method: immunoSEQ multiplex PCR. The sample lists fewer than 85,000 clones; around 86% were seen once. Time point described: baseline, week 1 (first vaccination visit). Treatment denoted: pre-vaccination baseline after standard-of-care therapy. Each tumor in the donors was a new WHO grade 3 or 4 astrocytoma, IDH1-mutant and ATRX-lost.

This sequence was found in a man aged 25-45 years with glioma. Material: PBMCs, obtained from a glioma patient treated with radiotherapy, temozolomide or both. This chain uses TRBV7-2 with TRBJ2-2, with 8 bases lining up with TRBD1. The CDR3 here is CASSLARTGSGELFF. The CDR3 coding sequence is TGTGCCAGCAGCTTAGCGCGGACAGGGAGCGGGGAGCTGTTTTTT.